Shown below are 17 T cell receptor beta chains from a single sample sequenced in a study of blood T cell repertoires in COVID-19. Only in-frame clones appear in the TCRdb table, and some are missing; sequencing was by immunoSEQ multiplex PCR. The sample holds fewer than 250,000 clones, approximately 87% seen once. Sequencing was performed on peripheral blood. The receptors originated from a woman in her 70s with acute or convalescent COVID-19.

In nucleotides, the CDR3 is TGTGCCAGCAGCCCTAGGGACAGGGGGCGGAACACCATATATTTT. Protein: CASSPRDRGRNTIYF. V usage is TRBV28 and J usage is TRBJ1-3, with TRBD1 matching 12 bases. The CDR3 is made up of 15 amino acids. Trimming cost V 6 bases and J 7 bases; bases outside gene matches: 7. The germline CDR1 and CDR2 sequences are MDHEN and SYDVKM.

The chain recombines TRBV6-5 with TRBJ2-7, with 10 bases that match TRBD2. V lost 6 bases and J lost 0; bases outside the gene matches: 2. The germline V gene has CDR1 MNHEY and CDR2 SVGAGI. The length of the CDR3 is 14 residues. CDR3 bases: TGTGCCAGCAGATCTAGCGGGAGCTCCTACGAGCAGTACTTC. This codes for CASRSSGSSYEQYF.

The V and J genes are TRBV28 and TRBJ1-2; 8 bases are shared with TRBD1. Germline assignment: CDR1 MDHEN and CDR2 SYDVKM. Trimming at V came to 6 bases and at J to 4 bases, leaving 4 bases not matched to a gene. The CDR3 is 13 residues long. The CDR3 protein is CASSHQGAYGYTF. The DNA for the CDR3 is TGTGCCAGCAGCCATCAGGGGGCCTATGGCTACACCTTC.

The gene calls are TRBV5-1 and TRBJ1-1, with a possible D match to TRBD1 (5 bases). Trimming left V 4 bases short and J 5 bases short, with 15 bases between. Germline V gene lookup returns CDR1 SGHRS and CDR2 YFSETQ. There are 14 residues in the CDR3. This CDR3 reads CASSRDGGETEAFF. The DNA of the CDR3 is TGCGCCAGCAGCCGCGACGGGGGAGAAACTGAAGCTTTCTTT.

This clone was observed a few times. The chain uses TRBV7-2 and TRBJ2-2, with 7 bases identical to TRBD1. Germline V gene sequence: CDR1 SGHTA, CDR2 FQGNSA. This CDR3 spans 17 amino acids. V shed 3 bases and J 4 bases; nucleotides not matched to a gene: 11. This CDR3 reads CASSLVPTGSSTGELFF. In nucleotides, the CDR3 is TGTGCCAGCAGCTTGGTCCCGACAGGGTCTAGCACCGGGGAGCTGTTTTTT.

J is TRBJ1-6 and V is TRBV19, with D hard to call. Germline V gives CDR1 LNHDA, CDR2 SQIVND (reference sequence). The CDR3 is made up of 15 amino acids. V lost 6 bases to trimming and J lost 6 bases, with 15 bases between them. Here the CDR3 reads CASSAGEVPNSPLHF. The CDR3, as DNA: TGTGCCAGTAGCGCCGGGGAGGTACCTAATTCACCCCTCCACTTT.

This chain connects TRBV12-5 to TRBJ2-6, with 7 bases matching TRBD1. Germline V gene data show CDR1 as LGHNT and CDR2 as FRNRAP. The CDR3 consists of 17 residues. The V segment lost 5 bases and the J segment 0 bases; nucleotides outside the gene matches: 7. The CDR3 bases are TGTGCTAGTGGTCCCCGAGACAGGGCCTCTGGGGCCAACGTCCTGACTTTC. It encodes CASGPRDRASGANVLTF.

J is TRBJ2-5 and V is TRBV6-1; 8 bases align to TRBD1. V shed 5 bases, J shed 2 bases, and the junction held 1 base outside the gene matches. The germline gives CDR1 MNHNS, CDR2 SASEGT. This CDR3 is 13 amino acids long. CDR3 bases: TGTGCCAGCAGTAGACAGGGGCAAGAGACCCAGTACTTC. Translating gives CASSRQGQETQYF.

The chain joins TRBV6-5 to TRBJ2-7; 7 positions agree with TRBD2. Trimming removed 8 bases from V and 2 bases from J; junction bases left unmatched: 9. Per the germline V gene, CDR1 is MNHEY and CDR2 is SVGAGI. This CDR3 has 14 residues. The CDR3 bases are TGTGCCAGCTACAAAGCGGGGAGGGCCTACGAGCAGTACTTC. Protein sequence: CASYKAGRAYEQYF.

The chain carries TRBV5-4 and TRBJ1-1; D remains unclear. Trimming cost V 0 bases and J 4 bases, with 13 bases left between them. Germline V lookup: CDR1 SGHNT, CDR2 YYREEE (reference sequence). This CDR3 is 15 amino acids long. The CDR3 sequence: CASSLASGGSTEAFF. In DNA, the CDR3 is TGTGCCAGCAGCTTGGCCTCGGGAGGGAGCACTGAAGCTTTCTTT.

This clone has a handful of counts. The chain is built from TRBV14 and TRBJ2-5; 11 positions agree with TRBD2. Germline CDR1 SGHDN, CDR2 FVKESK. Trimming took 2 bases from V and 3 from J; bases not matched to a gene: 5. The CDR3 totals 16 residues. This chain's CDR3 is CASSQLPGLAEETQYF. In DNA, the CDR3 is TGTGCCAGCAGCCAATTGCCGGGACTAGCGGAAGAGACCCAGTACTTC.

This clone has a handful of counts. This sequence joins TRBV29-1 and TRBJ2-7, with 9 bases that match TRBD1. Germline assignment: CDR1 SQVTM and CDR2 ANQGSEA. The CDR3 contains 16 residues. With 7 bases clipped from V and 7 bases from J, the junction kept 20 bases outside the gene matches. The CDR3 region has the DNA TGCAGCGCCGCACAGATTCCGGGACAGGGTGGTAGGGAGCAGTACTTC. It encodes CSAAQIPGQGGREQYF.

Only one count was recorded for this clone. This sequence joins TRBV6-5 and TRBJ1-2, with unresolved D. V was clipped by 2 bases and J by 5 bases, with 9 bases between them. The CDR3 consists of 13 residues. Germline V gene sequence: CDR1 MNHEY, CDR2 SVGAGI. The CDR3 DNA follows: TGTGCCAGCAGTTACAGTTGGGCATATGGCTACACCTTC. The encoded protein is CASSYSWAYGYTF.

The chain uses TRBV19 and TRBJ2-1; TRBD2 matches at 10 bases. The V and J ends lost 2 bases and 0 bases, in that order; junction bases with no gene match: 13. The germline V gene encodes CDR1 LNHDA and CDR2 SQIVND (reference sequence). This CDR3 comprises 20 residues. The DNA of the CDR3 is TGTGCCAGTAGTATAAAACCCTCCCTAGCGGGAGTGGGCTCCTACAATGAGCAGTTCTTC. Translation: CASSIKPSLAGVGSYNEQFF.

The chain joins TRBV2 to TRBJ1-5; 9 bases align to TRBD1. Looked up from germline, CDR1 is SNHLY and CDR2 is FYNNEI. After removal of 3 bases from V and 3 bases from J, the junction contained 3 bases not matched to a gene. The CDR3 loop spans 15 amino acids. In nucleotides, the CDR3 is TGTGCCAGCAGTGATGGACAGGGGATCAATCAGCCCCAGCATTTT. This translates into CASSDGQGINQPQHF.

The chain is built from TRBV7-9 and TRBJ2-1; D gene ambiguous. Between the trimmed V and J ends, which lost 8 bases and 8 bases, there was a span of 7 bases. The CDR3 totals 10 residues. Germline V gene data show CDR1 as SEHNR and CDR2 as FQNEAQ (reference sequence). CDR3 residues: CASEAYEQFF. The CDR3 DNA reads TGTGCCAGCGAGGCGTATGAGCAGTTCTTC.

V and J are TRBV6-5 and TRBJ1-1; tentative D call: TRBD1 (5 bases). CDR1 and CDR2 from the germline V gene are MNHEY and SVGAGI. The CDR3 sequence is 15 residues long. Deletions cut 7 bases from V and 1 base from J, with 16 bases between. The CDR3 sequence: CASTQGHTQNTEAFF. In nucleotides, the CDR3 is TGTGCCAGCACCCAAGGACATACTCAGAACACTGAAGCTTTCTTT.